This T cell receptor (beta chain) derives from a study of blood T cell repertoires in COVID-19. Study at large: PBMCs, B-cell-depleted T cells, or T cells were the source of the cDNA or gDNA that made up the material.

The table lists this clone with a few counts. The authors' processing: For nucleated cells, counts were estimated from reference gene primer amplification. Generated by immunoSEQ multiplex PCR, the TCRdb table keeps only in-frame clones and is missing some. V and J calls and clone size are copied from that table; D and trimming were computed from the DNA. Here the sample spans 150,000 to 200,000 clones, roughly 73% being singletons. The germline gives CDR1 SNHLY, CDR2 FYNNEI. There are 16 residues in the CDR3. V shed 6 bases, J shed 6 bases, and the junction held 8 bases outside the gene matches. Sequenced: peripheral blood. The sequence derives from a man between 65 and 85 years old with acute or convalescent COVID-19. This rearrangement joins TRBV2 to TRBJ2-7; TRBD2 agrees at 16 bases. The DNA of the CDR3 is TGTGCCAGCAGCCCGGGACTAGCGGGGGGGGACCCCGAGCAGTACTTC. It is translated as CASSPGLAGGDPEQYF.